The present T cell receptor (beta chain) was sequenced within a study of T cells in Graves' hyperthyroidism and ophthalmopathy. Diagnoses were made from clinical symptoms, serum measures (thyroxine and TRAb), thyroid ultrasound and orbital computed tomography. This clonotype was counted ten times or more. V lost 6 bases, J lost 2 bases, and 11 bases stayed unmatched. CDR3 length: 19 residues. Germline lookup yields CDR1 SGHTA and CDR2 FQGNSA. The investigators amplified TCR beta CDR3 regions from RNA transcripts. A first-round RT-PCR of the TCR CDR3 used the HTBI primer set. TCRdb fed the multiplex PCR reads into MiXCR, producing one record per CDR3 protein. The table records over 550,000 distinct CDR3 sequences, over 15% of them present only once.

The chain has TRBV7-2 and TRBJ2-3; the match to TRBD2 covers 16 bases. The sample was blood. This TCR derives from a woman aged 18-29 years with Graves' hyperthyroidism. Written as DNA, the CDR3 is TGTGCCAGCAGTAGAGGGGGGACTAGCGGGGGGGCCTACACAGATACGCAGTATTTT. Protein sequence: CASSRGGTSGGAYTDTQYF.